The following is a T cell receptor beta chain sequence with its context. The antigen it binds to is not known. No base quality values were provided; no much bigger clone lies one nucleotide off. TCRbeta CDR3 regions were amplified from genomic DNA using the immunoSEQ Assay, a bias-controlled multiplex PCR. As for the authors' bioinformatics: The number of nucleated cells in each sample was estimated by amplification of reference gene primers within the assay. To quantify the absolute abundance of each unique TCRbeta CDR3 rearrangement, sequence reads were collapsed and filtered. Productive Simpson clonality was computed per sample as the square root of Simpson's diversity index over productive rearrangements. The table comes from immuneACCESS by way of TCRdb, which keeps in-frame sequences with V and J called. Part of the clones is missing from these tables; in studies checked, under half for an unresolved V gene and the rest for unknown reasons. From that table come the V and J calls and clone size; the DNA was used to work out D and trimming. This sample comprises more than 30,000 clones, around 86% of them detected only once. 11% to 15% of the sample lies in the top ten.

Counted from cysteine to phenylalanine, this CDR3 has 13 amino acids. The read is trimmed to its CDR3 DNA, 39 bases read in frame from base 1. Trimming removed 3 bases from V and 4 bases from J, leaving 7 bases between the germline ends. The germline V gene yields SGHRS for CDR1 and YFSETQ for CDR2. The record originates from a study of blood T cell repertoires in COVID-19 (dated by TCRdb to about 2020). Turning to the overall study: Samples from collaborators originated in the United States, Italy and Spain and spanned both the acute and convalescent phases of COVID-19. Sample metadata almost always included a de-identified subject ID, COVID-19 status, age in years and sex. The material from the prospective study consisted of cDNA or gDNA derived from T cells, B-cell-depleted T cells, or PBMCs. HLA class I and class II types, where available, came from metadata supplied by the sample provider rather than from assay-based typing. A freely available public database, intended as a resource for researchers studying the immune response to SARS-CoV-2, is where the repertoires were released. Subjects who had been exposed to COVID-19, were actively infected with it, or had recovered from it provided the deeply sampled blood TCRbeta repertoires that made up the dataset. The samples were drawn from the first 160 participants of the ongoing ImmuneRACE study and from some 1,300 subjects provided by 6 global collaborators.

Overall study results and their limits: Clinical and demographic metadata were provided uncurated, with the amount varying by source and participant.

The collaborating institutions used their own protocols to collect whole blood in K2EDTA tubes. For TCRbeta analysis, collaborator samples were shipped as frozen whole blood, as isolated PBMCs, or as DNA extracted from either sample type. The sample was peripheral blood. Recombination connected TRBV5-1 to TRBJ2-2; the D gene is perhaps TRBD1, from 5 matching bases. The receptor's source is a man in his 60s with active COVID-19. The DNA reads as follows: TGCGCCAGCAGCTCTCAGGGCACCGGGGAGCTGTTTTTT. This yields the protein CASSSQGTGELFF.